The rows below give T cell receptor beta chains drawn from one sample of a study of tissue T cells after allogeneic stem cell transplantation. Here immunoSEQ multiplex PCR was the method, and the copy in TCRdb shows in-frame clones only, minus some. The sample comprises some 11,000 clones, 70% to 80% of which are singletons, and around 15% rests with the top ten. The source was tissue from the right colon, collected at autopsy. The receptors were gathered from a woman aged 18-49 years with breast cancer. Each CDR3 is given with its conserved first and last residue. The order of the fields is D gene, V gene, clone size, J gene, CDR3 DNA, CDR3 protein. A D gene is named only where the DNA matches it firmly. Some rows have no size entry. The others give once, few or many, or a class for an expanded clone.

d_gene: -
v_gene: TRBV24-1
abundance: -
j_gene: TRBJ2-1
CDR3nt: TGTGCCACCAGACGGGACACGAATGAGCAGTTCTTC
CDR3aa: CATRRDTNEQFF

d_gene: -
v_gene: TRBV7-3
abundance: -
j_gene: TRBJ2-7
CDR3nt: TGTGCCAGCAGCTTAAACGGGGGATCCTACGAGCAGTACTTC
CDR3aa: CASSLNGGSYEQYF

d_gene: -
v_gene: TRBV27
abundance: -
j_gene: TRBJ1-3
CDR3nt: TGTGCCAGCAGTAATACAGGGCGTGGAAACACCATATATTTT
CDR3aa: CASSNTGRGNTIYF

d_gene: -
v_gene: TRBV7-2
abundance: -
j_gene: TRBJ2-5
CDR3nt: TGTGCCAGCAGCTTAGGGGGGACCCAGTACTTC
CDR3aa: CASSLGGTQYF

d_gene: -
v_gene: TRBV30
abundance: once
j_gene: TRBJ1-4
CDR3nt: TGTGCCTGGAGTAGTTTTTACAGCGCAACTAATGAAAAACTGTTTTTT
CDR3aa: CAWSSFYSATNEKLFF

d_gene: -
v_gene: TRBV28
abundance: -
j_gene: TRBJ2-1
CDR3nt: TGTGCCAGCAGTCCCCCCGGGACCCTCACCTACAATGAGCAGTTCTTC
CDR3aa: CASSPPGTLTYNEQFF

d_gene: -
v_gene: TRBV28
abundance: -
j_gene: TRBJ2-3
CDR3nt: TGTGCCAGCAGTTTACCCCTTACAGGGACTAGCACAGATACGCAGTATTTT
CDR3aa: CASSLPLTGTSTDTQYF

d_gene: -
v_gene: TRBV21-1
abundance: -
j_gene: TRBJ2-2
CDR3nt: TGTGCCAGCAGCAAACCCGGGTCCGGGGAGCTGTTTTTT
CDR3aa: CASSKPGSGELFF

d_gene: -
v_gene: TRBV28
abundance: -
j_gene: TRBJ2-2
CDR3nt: TGTGCCAGTCAACCTGGGGGCAGGGTGGCCGGGGAGCTGTTTTTT
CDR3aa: CASQPGGRVAGELFF

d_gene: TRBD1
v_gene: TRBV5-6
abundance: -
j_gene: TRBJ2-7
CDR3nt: TGTGCCAGCAGCTGGAGGGGACAGGGAACCGAGCAGTACTTC
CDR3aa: CASSWRGQGTEQYF

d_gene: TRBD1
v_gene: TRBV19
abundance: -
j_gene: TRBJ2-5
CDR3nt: TGTGCCAGTAGTATCGACGTCTCAGGGGGCCAAGAGACCCAGTACTTC
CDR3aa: CASSIDVSGGQETQYF

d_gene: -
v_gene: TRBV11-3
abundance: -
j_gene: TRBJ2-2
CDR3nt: TGTGCCAGCAGCCCTAACACCGGGGAGCTGTTTTTT
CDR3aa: CASSPNTGELFF

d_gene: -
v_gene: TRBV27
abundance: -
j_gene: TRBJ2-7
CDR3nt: TGTGCCAGCAGACCCATCGACGGGGCCCTCGAGCAGTACTTC
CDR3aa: CASRPIDGALEQYF

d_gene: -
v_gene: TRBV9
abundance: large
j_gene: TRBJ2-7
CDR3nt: TGTGCCAGCAGCGTAGATTTAGGTCACTCCTACGAGCAGTACTTC
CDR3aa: CASSVDLGHSYEQYF

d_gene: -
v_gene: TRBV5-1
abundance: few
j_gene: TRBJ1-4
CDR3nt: TGCGCCAGCAGCTTTATTCCGGGCCTTAATGAAAAACTGTTTTTT
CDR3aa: CASSFIPGLNEKLFF

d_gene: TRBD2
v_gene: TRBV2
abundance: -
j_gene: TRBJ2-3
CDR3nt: TGTGCCAGCAGTGGAGCCGGACTAGCGCAGTATTTT
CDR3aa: CASSGAGLAQYF

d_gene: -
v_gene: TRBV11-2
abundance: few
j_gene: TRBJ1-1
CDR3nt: TGTGCCAGGGAGAGGGCTTGTGTGGCCGAAGTTGAAGCTTTCTTT
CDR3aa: CARERACVAEVEAFF

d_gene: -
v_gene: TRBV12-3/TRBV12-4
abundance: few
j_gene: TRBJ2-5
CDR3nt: TGTGCCAGCAGCTTAAATCACCCAGAGACCCAGTACTTC
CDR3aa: CASSLNHPETQYF

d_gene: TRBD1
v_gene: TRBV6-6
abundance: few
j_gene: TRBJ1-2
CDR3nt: TGTGCCAGCAGTTACCTCGGACAGGCTAACTATGGCTACACCTTC
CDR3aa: CASSYLGQANYGYTF

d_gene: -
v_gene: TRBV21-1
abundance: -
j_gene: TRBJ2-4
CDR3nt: TGTGCCAGCAGCAAAGGGCACGAAACCCTAGCCAAAAACATTCAGTACTTC
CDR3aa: CASSKGHETLAKNIQYF

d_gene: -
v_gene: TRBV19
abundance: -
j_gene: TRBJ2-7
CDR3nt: TGTGCCAGTAGTATAGGCGGGACCGACGACTACGAGCAGTACTTC
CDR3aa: CASSIGGTDDYEQYF

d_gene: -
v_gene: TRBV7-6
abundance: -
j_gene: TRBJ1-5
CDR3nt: TGTGCCAGCAGCTTAGAGGGGGGGGGCAATCAGCCCCAGCATTTT
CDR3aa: CASSLEGGGNQPQHF

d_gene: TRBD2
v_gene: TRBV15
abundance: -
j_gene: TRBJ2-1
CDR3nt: TGTGCCACCAGCAGAGATTCCAGCGGGGTCTACAATGAGCAGTTCTTC
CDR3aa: CATSRDSSGVYNEQFF

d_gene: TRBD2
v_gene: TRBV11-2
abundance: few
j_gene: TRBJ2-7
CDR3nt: TGTGCCAGCAGCCCTAATGCCGCGAGCGGGGTCGAGCAGTACTTC
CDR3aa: CASSPNAASGVEQYF

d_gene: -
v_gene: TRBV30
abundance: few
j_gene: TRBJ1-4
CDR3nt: TGTGCCTGGAGTGTACAAAGTGGGCCGAATGAAAAACTGTTTTTT
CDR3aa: CAWSVQSGPNEKLFF

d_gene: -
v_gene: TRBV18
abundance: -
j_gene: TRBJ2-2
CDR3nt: TGTGCCAGCTCACCACCACAGGGAGTTAACACCGGGGAGCTGTTTTTT
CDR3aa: CASSPPQGVNTGELFF

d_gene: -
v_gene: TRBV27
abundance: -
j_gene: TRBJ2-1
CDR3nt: TGTGCCAGCACCTGGGACCGGCGTGTGTGTGAGCAGTTCTTC
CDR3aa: CASTWDRRVCEQFF

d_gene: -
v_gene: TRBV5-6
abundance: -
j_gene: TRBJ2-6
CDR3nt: TGTGCCAGCAGCTTGTACCCCGTAGAACCTGGGGCCAACGTCCTGACTTTC
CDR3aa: CASSLYPVEPGANVLTF

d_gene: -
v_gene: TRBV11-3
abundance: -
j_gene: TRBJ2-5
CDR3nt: TGTGCCAGCAGCTATGGGAGGCCGGGAGAGACCCAGTACTTC
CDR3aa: CASSYGRPGETQYF

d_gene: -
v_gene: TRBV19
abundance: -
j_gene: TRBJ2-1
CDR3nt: TGTGCCAGTAGTAAGACTCAAGACAGTGAGCAGTTCTTC
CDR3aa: CASSKTQDSEQFF

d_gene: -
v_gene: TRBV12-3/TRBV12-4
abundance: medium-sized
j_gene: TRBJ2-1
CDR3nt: TGTGCCAGCAGTTTAGGCCCTGGAGGATTCTTC
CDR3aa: CASSLGPGGFF

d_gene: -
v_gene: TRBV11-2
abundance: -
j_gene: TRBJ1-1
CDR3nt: TGTGCCAGCAGCTTAATGAACACTGAAGCTTTCTTT
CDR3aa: CASSLMNTEAFF

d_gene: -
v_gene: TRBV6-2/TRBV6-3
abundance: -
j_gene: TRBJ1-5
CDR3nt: TGTGCCAGCAGTTACCCCAACAATCAGCCCCAGCATTTT
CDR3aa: CASSYPNNQPQHF

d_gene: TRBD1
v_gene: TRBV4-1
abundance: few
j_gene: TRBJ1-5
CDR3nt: TGCGCCAGCAGCCACGTCGACAGGGGCGGACGTCAGCCCCAGCATTTT
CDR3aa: CASSHVDRGGRQPQHF